This TCR beta chain was identified in a study of vaccination and CD4 T cells after COVID-19. Study details: Cells received overlapping spike peptides from SARS-CoV-2, HCoV-NL63, HCoV-OC43 and HCoV-229E as stimulation.

Only a few counts were recorded for this clonotype. Its antigen is currently unknown. The study, taken as a whole, reports: In convalescent patients, 304 of 307 vaccine-specific clones were spike mono-reactive.

Researchers used the Oncomine TCR Beta short-read assay to sequence DNA from cultured CD4+ T cells. In TCRdb, the PCR reads were re-called with MiXCR into one record per CDR3 protein. The table records 15,000 or so distinct CDR3 sequences, roughly 51% of them present only once. Indicated treatment: approximately 11-day PBMC culture with coronavirus spike peptide pools or control peptides (ViraFEST assay). The authors isolated CD4+ T cells by negative selection after 10 to 11 days of culture. V lost 5 bases and J lost 1, with 2 bases in between. This CDR3 has 12 residues. CDR1 is MNHEY, CDR2 SMNVEV, per germline (reference sequence).

Sequences were obtained from CD4+ T cells from blood, cultured in vitro. The sequence derives from a human donor who had recovered from COVID-19. The chain recombines TRBV27 with TRBJ2-2; D is undetermined. The CDR3 spells CASSRNTGELFF. The CDR3 DNA reads as TGTGCCAGCAGTCGGAACACCGGGGAGCTGTTTTTT.